One and the same sample provided the 16 T cell receptor beta chains below, sequenced in a study of a mutant IDH1 vaccine in newly diagnosed glioma (dated by TCRdb to the early 2020s). The sample's time point label, in plain terms: week 5, during vaccination. Each vaccine dose, consisting of 300 ug of a 20-mer mutant IDH1 peptide in Montanide, was administered subcutaneously with topical imiquimod. The method was the immunoSEQ multiplex PCR assay. The immuneACCESS repertoire file appears here via TCRdb, limited to in-frame rearrangements. These files lack a portion of the clones; in checked studies, under half of the deficit traces to unresolved V genes, and the cause of the others is not known. Counted in this sample were 40,000 or so clones; about 80% of them appeared once. The ten largest clones take up more than 5% of the sample. These receptors are not linked to any known antigen. Sequencing was performed on PBMCs, taken from a glioma patient whose treatment included an IDH1 peptide vaccine. The source of these receptors is a middle-aged man with glioma.

The DNA of the CDR3 is TGTGCCAGCAGTTACTCCGCTCGGGGAGGGCTGTTTTTT. Translating gives CASSYSARGGLFF. This chain links TRBV27 with TRBJ1-4; D call uncertain. V was trimmed by 4 bases and J by 14 bases, leaving 17 bases between them. Germline V gene data show CDR1 as MNHEY and CDR2 as SMNVEV (reference sequence). The CDR3 spans 13 residues.

This clone appeared a single time. Without the conserved terminal phenylalanine or tryptophan, this CDR3 likely stems from a read error. The chain combines TRBV14 with TRBJ1-2; TRBD1 is a possible D gene (5 bases). Germline V gene lookup returns CDR1 SGHDN and CDR2 FVKESK. The V end was cut by 0 bases, the J end by 5 bases, with 7 bases between. This CDR3 is built from 13 residues. The CDR3 is CASSQDRAYGYTL. DNA of the CDR3: TGTGCCAGCAGCCAAGACAGGGCGTATGGCTACACCCTC.

The chain has TRBV2 and TRBJ1-1; maybe TRBD1 (5 bases). With 4 bases removed from V and 1 base from J, the gap between germline ends came to 10 bases. The CDR3 is 14 amino acids. Germline assignment: CDR1 SNHLY and CDR2 FYNNEI. In DNA form, the CDR3 reads TGTGCCAGCAGTGTAACCCAGGGGAACACTGAAGCTTTCTTT. Translated, it gives CASSVTQGNTEAFF.

The rearrangement links TRBV6-5 to TRBJ1-6; 9 bases align to TRBD1. The V segment lost 4 bases and the J segment 5 bases; nucleotides outside the gene matches: 3. The germline V gene encodes CDR1 MNHEY and CDR2 SVGAGI. The CDR3 length is 15 residues. In DNA, the CDR3 is TGTGCCAGCAGTTCGTGGACAGGGGATAATTCACCCCTCCACTTT. Amino acid sequence: CASSSWTGDNSPLHF.

This clone has only a few counts. V and J are TRBV19 and TRBJ1-5; no reliable D call. Germline V gene lookup returns CDR1 LNHDA and CDR2 SQIVND (reference sequence). Trimming shortened V by 3 bases and J by 6 bases, and 9 bases separated the two germline ends. The CDR3 length is 13 residues. CDR3 DNA: TGTGCCAGTAGTATTGCGGTTAGTCAGCCCCAGCATTTT. Translation gives CASSIAVSQPQHF.

V and J are TRBV6-6 and TRBJ1-5; 7 nucleotides line up with TRBD1. Looked up from germline, CDR1 is MNHNY and CDR2 is SVGAGI (reference sequence). The CDR3 has 15 amino acids. The V segment lost 5 bases and the J segment 4 bases; nucleotides outside the gene matches: 8. CDR3 sequence: CASSQQGTANQPQHF. In nucleotides, the CDR3 is TGTGCCAGCAGTCAACAGGGGACAGCAAATCAGCCCCAGCATTTT.

This sequence joins TRBV6-5 and TRBJ1-4; no firm D call. The CDR3 spans 14 residues. Trimming removed 6 bases from V and 8 bases from J, with 16 bases in between. Looked up from germline, CDR1 is MNHEY and CDR2 is SVGAGI. CDR3 in DNA: TGTGCCAGCAGCGTGTTGGGTCAATCGGAAAAACTGTTTTTT. Amino acids: CASSVLGQSEKLFF.

The rearrangement joins TRBV5-4 to TRBJ1-1, with 9 bases fitting TRBD1. Looked up from germline, CDR1 is SGHNT and CDR2 is YYREEE (reference sequence). J lost 10 bases, V lost 3 bases, and 4 bases had no gene match. This CDR3 has 12 residues. Here the CDR3 reads CASSSDRGAAFF. The CDR3 DNA is TGTGCCAGCAGCTCCGACAGGGGGGCAGCTTTCTTT.

This chain connects TRBV5-1 to TRBJ1-3; D call uncertain. Germline CDR1 SGHRS, CDR2 YFSETQ. This CDR3 has 16 amino acids. Trimming cost V 0 bases and J 0 bases, with 10 bases left between them. The CDR3 sequence is CASSLGRSSSGNTIYF. CDR3 DNA sequence: TGCGCCAGCAGCTTGGGTAGATCGAGCTCTGGAAACACCATATATTTT.

This clone was observed a handful of times. This rearrangement joins TRBV4-1 to TRBJ1-1; 7 nucleotides align to TRBD1. The CDR3 is 15 residues long. With 4 bases clipped from V and 0 bases from J, the junction kept 5 bases outside the gene matches. The germline gives CDR1 MGHRA, CDR2 YSYEKL. DNA for the CDR3: TGCGCCAGCAGCCCCCCGACAGGGATGAACACTGAAGCTTTCTTT. Amino acids: CASSPPTGMNTEAFF.

This chain uses TRBV5-6 with TRBJ1-1; the D gene is possibly TRBD1 (5 bases). Germline V gene lookup returns CDR1 SGHDT and CDR2 YYEEEE. CDR3 length: 14 amino acids. The V and J ends lost 3 bases and 5 bases respectively, with 14 bases between them. CDR3: CASSWGGMGTEAFF. The DNA for the CDR3 is TGTGCCAGCAGCTGGGGGGGTATGGGGACTGAAGCTTTCTTT.

This sequence joins TRBV19 and TRBJ1-3, with D perhaps TRBD1 (6 bases). CDR3 length equals 15 residues. V was cut by 6 bases and J by 0 bases, with 12 bases left in between. From germline, CDR1 is LNHDA and CDR2 SQIVND (reference sequence). CDR3 residues: CASRATGHSGNTIYF. The CDR3 DNA sequence: TGTGCCAGTAGGGCGACAGGACACTCTGGAAACACCATATATTTT. The full variable domain, in which reference TRBV19 and TRBJ1-3 provide the parts outside the CDR3, is DGGITQSPKYLFRKEGQNVTLSCEQNLNHDAMYWYRQDPGQGLRLIYYSQIVNDFQKGDIAEGYSVSREKKESFPLTVTSAQKNPTAFYLCASRATGHSGNTIYFGEGSWLTVV.

J is TRBJ1-6 and V is TRBV2, with D unclear. CDR1 SNHLY and CDR2 FYNNEI come from the germline V gene. The CDR3 consists of 14 residues. Deletions cut 7 bases from V and 1 base from J, with 8 bases between. The CDR3: CASTAGSYNSPLHF. CDR3 DNA: TGTGCCAGCACGGCGGGGTCCTATAATTCACCCCTCCACTTT.

CDR3 sequence: CARGQGAANRAQHF. The CDR3 DNA is TGTGCCCGAGGGCAGGGGGCGGCCAATAGAGCCCAGCATTTT. This chain joins TRBV27 and TRBJ1-5; TRBD1 agrees at 8 bases. Trimming took 11 bases from V and 11 from J; bases not matched to a gene: 17. There are 14 residues in the CDR3. The V gene's germline CDR1 is MNHEY and CDR2 SMNVEV (reference sequence).

The V call is TRBV10-3, the J call TRBJ2-7; tentatively, D is TRBD1 (5 bases). The CDR3 length is 14 residues. From germline, CDR1 is ENHRY and CDR2 SYGVKD. Trimming pared 10 bases from V and 2 bases from J, leaving 18 bases between. DNA for the CDR3: TGTGCCACACAGACAGTCTATTCTACCTACGAGCAGTACTTC. Its translation is CATQTVYSTYEQYF.

This sequence joins TRBV18 and TRBJ2-7; D unclear. Germline assignment: CDR1 KGHSH and CDR2 LQKENI. V was clipped by 2 bases and J by 7 bases, with 12 bases between them. The CDR3 is 13 amino acids. In nucleotides, the CDR3 is TGTGCCAGCTCACCATTACACGGAGCAGAGCAGTACTTC. Its protein is CASSPLHGAEQYF.